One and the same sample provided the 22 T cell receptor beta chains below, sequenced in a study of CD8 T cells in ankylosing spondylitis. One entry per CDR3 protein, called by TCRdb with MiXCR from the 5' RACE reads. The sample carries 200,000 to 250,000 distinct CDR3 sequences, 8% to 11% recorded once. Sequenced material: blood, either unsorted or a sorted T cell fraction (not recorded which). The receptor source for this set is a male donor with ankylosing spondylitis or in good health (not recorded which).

As DNA, the CDR3 is TGTGCCAGCAGTGAATCTCAGGGAACTCTACTAGCCAAAAACATTCAGTACTTC. Translation: CASSESQGTLLAKNIQYF. The rearrangement links TRBV25-1 to TRBJ2-4, with a tentative D call TRBD1 (5 bases). Trimming removed 1 base at V and 0 bases at J, with 16 bases between. Germline CDR1 MGHDK, CDR2 SYGVNS. CDR3 length: 18 amino acids.

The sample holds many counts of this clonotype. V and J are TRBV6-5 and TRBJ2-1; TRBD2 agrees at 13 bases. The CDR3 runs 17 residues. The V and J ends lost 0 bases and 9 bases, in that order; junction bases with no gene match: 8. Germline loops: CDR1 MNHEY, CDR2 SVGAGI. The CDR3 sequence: CASSYSWTSGGVGEQFF. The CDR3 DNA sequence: TGTGCCAGCAGTTACTCGTGGACTAGCGGGGGTGTCGGTGAGCAGTTCTTC.

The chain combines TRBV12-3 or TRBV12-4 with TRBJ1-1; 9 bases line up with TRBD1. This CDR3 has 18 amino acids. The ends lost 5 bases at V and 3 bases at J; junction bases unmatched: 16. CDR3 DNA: TGTGCCAGCAGTCCGGCCTACAGGGGGCTCGGATTTGACACTGAAGCTTTCTTT. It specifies CASSPAYRGLGFDTEAFF.

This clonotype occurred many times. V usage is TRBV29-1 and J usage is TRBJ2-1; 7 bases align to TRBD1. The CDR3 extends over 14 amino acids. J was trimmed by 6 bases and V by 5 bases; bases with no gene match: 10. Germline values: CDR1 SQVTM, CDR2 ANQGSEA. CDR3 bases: TGCAGCGTTAGCATGGACAGGCATGGCAATGAGCAGTTCTTC. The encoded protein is CSVSMDRHGNEQFF.

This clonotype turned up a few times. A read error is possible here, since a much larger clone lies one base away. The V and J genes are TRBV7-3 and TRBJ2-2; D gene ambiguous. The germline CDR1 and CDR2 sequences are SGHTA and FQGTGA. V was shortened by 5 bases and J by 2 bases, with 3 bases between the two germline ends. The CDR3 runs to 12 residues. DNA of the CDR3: TGTGCCAGCAGCGACAACACCGGGGAGCTGTTTTTT. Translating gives CASSDNTGELFF.

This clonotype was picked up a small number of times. CDR3 region: CASSLWGDTDTQYF. The CDR3 nucleotides are TGTGCCAGCAGTTTATGGGGCGACACAGATACGCAGTATTTT. The chain recombines TRBV12-3 or TRBV12-4 with TRBJ2-3; D perhaps matches TRBD1 (5 bases). The CDR3 extends over 14 amino acids. V was pared by 2 bases and J by 2 bases, with 8 bases between.

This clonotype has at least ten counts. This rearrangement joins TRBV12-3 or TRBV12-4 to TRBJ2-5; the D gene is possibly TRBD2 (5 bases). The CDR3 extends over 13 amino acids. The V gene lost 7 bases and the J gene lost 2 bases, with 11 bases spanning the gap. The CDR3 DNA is TGTGCCAGCACCCCCAGCGGTCAAGAGACCCAGTACTTC. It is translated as CASTPSGQETQYF.

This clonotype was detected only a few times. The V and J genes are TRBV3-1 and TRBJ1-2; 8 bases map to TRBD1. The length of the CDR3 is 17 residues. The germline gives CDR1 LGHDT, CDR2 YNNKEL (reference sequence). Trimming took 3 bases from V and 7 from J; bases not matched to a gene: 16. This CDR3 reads CASSHPRGQGAHGGYTF. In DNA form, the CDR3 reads TGTGCCAGCAGCCATCCCCGGGGTCAGGGGGCTCACGGTGGCTACACCTTC.

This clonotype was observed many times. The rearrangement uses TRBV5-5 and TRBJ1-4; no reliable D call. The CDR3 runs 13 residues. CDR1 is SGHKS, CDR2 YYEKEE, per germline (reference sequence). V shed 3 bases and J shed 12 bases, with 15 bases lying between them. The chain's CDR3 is CASSYSAEVELFF. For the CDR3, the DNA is TGTGCCAGCAGCTACTCGGCTGAGGTGGAACTGTTTTTT.

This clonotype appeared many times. The CDR3 sequence: CSARGLSGGLSTDTQYF. The CDR3, as DNA: TGCAGTGCTAGAGGCCTCAGCGGGGGGCTTAGCACAGATACGCAGTATTTT. The rearrangement uses TRBV20-1 and TRBJ2-3, with 9 bases lining up with TRBD2. Germline V gene lookup returns CDR1 DFQATT and CDR2 SNEGSKA (reference sequence). This CDR3 is 17 amino acids long. Losses at the gene ends were 1 base for V and 0 bases for J; bases not matched to a gene: 8.

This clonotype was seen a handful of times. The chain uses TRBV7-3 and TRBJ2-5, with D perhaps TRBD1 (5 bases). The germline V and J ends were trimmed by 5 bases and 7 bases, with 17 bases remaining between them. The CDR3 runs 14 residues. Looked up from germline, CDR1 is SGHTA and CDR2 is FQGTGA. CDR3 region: CASSPSNQGLTQYF. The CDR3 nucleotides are TGTGCCAGCAGCCCGTCAAATCAGGGTTTGACCCAGTACTTC.

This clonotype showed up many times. CDR3: CASTGTSATDTQYF. The DNA for the CDR3 is TGTGCCAGCACCGGGACTAGCGCCACAGATACGCAGTATTTT. V usage is TRBV12-3 or TRBV12-4 and J usage is TRBJ2-3; 10 positions match TRBD2. V was clipped by 7 bases and J by 2 bases; unmatched bases: 3. The CDR3 spans 14 residues.

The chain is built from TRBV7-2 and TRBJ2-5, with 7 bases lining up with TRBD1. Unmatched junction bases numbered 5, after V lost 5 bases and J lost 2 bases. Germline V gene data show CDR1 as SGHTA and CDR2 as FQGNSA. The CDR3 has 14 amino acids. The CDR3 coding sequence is TGTGCCAGCAGCCACCCGGGACAGCAAGAGACCCAGTACTTC. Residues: CASSHPGQQETQYF.

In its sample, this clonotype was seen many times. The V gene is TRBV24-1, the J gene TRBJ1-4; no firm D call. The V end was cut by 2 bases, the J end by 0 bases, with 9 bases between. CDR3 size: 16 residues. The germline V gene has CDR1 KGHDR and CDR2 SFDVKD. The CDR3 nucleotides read TGTGCCACCAGTGATTCGAGGCCGGCAACTAATGAAAAACTGTTTTTT. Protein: CATSDSRPATNEKLFF.

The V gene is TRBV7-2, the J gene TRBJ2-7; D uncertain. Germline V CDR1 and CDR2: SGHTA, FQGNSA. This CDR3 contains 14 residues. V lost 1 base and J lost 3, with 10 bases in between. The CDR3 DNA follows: TGTGCCAGCAGCTTAGTTCCAGATCTCTACGAGCAGTACTTC. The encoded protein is CASSLVPDLYEQYF.

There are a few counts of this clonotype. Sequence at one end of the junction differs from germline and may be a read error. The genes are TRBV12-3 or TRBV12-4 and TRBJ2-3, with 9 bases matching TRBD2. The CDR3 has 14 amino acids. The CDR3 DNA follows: TGTGCCAGCCGCTCATTAGCGGGGGAGGATAAGCAGTATTTT. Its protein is CASRSLAGEDKQYF.

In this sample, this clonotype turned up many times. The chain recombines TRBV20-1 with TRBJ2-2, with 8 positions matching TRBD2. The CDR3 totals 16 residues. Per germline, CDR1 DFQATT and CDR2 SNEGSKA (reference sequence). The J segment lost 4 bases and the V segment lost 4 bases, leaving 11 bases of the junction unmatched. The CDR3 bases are TGCAGTGCTACCATTGGCGGGGGGCCTTTCACCGGGGAGCTGTTTTTT. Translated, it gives CSATIGGGPFTGELFF.

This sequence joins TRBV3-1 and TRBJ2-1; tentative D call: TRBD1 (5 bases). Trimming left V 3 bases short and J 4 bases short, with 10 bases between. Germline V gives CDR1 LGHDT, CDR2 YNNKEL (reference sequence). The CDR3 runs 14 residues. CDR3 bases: TGTGCCAGCAGCCACCAGGGTCGGTACAATGAGCAGTTCTTC. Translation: CASSHQGRYNEQFF.

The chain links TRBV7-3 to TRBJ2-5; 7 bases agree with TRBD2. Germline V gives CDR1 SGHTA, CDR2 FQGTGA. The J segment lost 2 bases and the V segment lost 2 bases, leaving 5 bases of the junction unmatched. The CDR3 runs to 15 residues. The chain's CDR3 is CASSLLAGEQETQYF. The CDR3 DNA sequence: TGTGCCAGCAGCTTACTGGCGGGGGAGCAAGAGACCCAGTACTTC.

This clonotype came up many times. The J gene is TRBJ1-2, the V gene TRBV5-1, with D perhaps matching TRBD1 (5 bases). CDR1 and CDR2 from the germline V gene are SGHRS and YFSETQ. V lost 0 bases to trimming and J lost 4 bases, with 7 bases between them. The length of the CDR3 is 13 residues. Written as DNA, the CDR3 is TGCGCCAGCAGCTTGGACCAGGGCTATGGCTACACCTTC. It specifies CASSLDQGYGYTF.

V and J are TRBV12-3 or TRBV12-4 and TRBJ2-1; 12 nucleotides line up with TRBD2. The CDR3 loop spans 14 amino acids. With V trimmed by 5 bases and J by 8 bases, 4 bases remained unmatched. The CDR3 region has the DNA TGTGCCAGCAGTGCTAGCGGGGGGGTAGATGAGCAGTTCTTC. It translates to CASSASGGVDEQFF.

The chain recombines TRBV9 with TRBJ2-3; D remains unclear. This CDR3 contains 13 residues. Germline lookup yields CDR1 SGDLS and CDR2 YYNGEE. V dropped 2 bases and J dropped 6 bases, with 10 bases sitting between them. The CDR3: CASSVEMRDTQYF. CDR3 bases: TGTGCCAGCAGCGTTGAGATGAGGGATACGCAGTATTTT. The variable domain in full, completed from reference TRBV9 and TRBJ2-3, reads DSGVTQTPKHLITATGQRVTLRCSPRSGDLSVYWYQQSLDQGLQFLIQYYNGEERAKGNILERFSAQQFPDLHSELNLSSLELGDSALYFCASSVEMRDTQYFGPGTRLTVL.